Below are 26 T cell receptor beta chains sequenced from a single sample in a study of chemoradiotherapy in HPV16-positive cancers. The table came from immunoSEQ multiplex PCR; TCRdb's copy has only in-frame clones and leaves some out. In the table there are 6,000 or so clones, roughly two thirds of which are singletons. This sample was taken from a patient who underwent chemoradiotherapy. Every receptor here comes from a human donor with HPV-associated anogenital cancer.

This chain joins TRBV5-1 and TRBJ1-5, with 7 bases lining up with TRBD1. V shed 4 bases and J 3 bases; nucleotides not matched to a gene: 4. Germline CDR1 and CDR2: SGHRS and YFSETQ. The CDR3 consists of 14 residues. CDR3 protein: CASSQGGSNQPQHF. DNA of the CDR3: TGCGCCAGCAGCCAGGGGGGGTCCAATCAGCCCCAGCATTTT.

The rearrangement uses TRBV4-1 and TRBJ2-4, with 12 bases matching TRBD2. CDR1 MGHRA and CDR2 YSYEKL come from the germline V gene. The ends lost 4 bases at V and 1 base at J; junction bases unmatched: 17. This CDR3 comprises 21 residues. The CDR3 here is CASSLLPWGTSGFKAKNIQYF. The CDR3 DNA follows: TGCGCCAGCAGCCTACTCCCTTGGGGGACTAGCGGGTTTAAGGCCAAAAACATTCAGTACTTC.

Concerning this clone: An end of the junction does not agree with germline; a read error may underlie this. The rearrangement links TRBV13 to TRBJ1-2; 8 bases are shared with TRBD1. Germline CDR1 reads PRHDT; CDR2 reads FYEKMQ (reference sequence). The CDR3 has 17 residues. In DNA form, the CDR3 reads TGTGCCAGCAGTTTAGCTCCCAGGGGGCATGGAGGAAATGGCTACACCTTC. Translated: CASSLAPRGHGGNGYTF.

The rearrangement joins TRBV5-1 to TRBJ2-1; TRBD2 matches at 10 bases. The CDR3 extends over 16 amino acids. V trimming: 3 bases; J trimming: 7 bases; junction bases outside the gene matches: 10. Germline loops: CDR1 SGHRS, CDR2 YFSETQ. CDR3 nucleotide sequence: TGCGCCAGCAGCTACCTAAGCGGGGGGGAACGGAATGAGCAGTTCTTC. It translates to CASSYLSGGERNEQFF. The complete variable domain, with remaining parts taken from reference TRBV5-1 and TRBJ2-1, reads KAGVTQTPRYLIKTRGQQVTLSCSPISGHRSVSWYQQTPGQGLQFLFEYFSETQRNKGNFPGRFSGRQFSNSRSEMNVSTLELGDSALYLCASSYLSGGERNEQFFGPGTRLTVL.

CDR3 protein: CAWSGLRGKAFF. As DNA, the CDR3 is TGTGCCTGGAGTGGTCTGAGGGGCAAAGCTTTCTTT. The chain has TRBV30 and TRBJ1-1, with D possibly TRBD1 on 5 matching bases. V shed 1 base and J shed 9 bases, with 12 bases lying between them. The CDR3 sequence is 12 residues long. Germline values: CDR1 GTSNPN, CDR2 SVGIG (reference sequence).

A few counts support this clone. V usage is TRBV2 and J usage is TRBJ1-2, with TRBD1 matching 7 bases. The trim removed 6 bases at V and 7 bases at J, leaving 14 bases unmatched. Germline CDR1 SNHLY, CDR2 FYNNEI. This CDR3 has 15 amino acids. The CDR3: CASSTNRGGSGGYTF. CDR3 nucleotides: TGTGCCAGCAGCACCAACAGGGGAGGTAGTGGTGGCTACACCTTC. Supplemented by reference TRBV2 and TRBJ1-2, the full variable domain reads EPEVTQTPSHQVTQMGQEVILRCVPISNHLYFYWYRQILGQKVEFLVSFYNNEISEKSEIFDDQFSVERPDGSNFTLKIRSTKLEDSAMYFCASSTNRGGSGGYTFGSGTRLTVV.

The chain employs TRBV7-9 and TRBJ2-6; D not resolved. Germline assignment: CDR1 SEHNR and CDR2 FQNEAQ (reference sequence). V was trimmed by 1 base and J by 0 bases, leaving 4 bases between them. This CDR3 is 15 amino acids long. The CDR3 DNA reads TGTGCCAGCAGCTTAGGGACCTCTGGGGCCAACGTCCTGACTTTC. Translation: CASSLGTSGANVLTF.

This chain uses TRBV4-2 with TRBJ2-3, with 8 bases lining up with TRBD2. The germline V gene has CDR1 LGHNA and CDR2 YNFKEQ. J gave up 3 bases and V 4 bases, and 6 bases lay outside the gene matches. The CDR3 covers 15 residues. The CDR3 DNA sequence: TGTGCCAGCAGCCGATCCGGGGGGGCAACAGATACGCAGTATTTT. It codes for CASSRSGGATDTQYF.

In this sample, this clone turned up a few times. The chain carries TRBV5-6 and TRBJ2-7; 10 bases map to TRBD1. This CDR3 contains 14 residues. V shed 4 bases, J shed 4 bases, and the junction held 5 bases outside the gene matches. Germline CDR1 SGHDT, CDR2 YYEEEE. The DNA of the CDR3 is TGTGCCAGCAGCCCGGGACAGGGGAGGTACGAGCAGTACTTC. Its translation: CASSPGQGRYEQYF.

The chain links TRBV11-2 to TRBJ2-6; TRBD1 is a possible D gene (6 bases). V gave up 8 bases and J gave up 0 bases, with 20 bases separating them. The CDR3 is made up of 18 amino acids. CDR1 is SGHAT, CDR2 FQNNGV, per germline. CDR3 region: CASGWLRGLRSGANVLTF. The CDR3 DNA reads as TGTGCCAGCGGTTGGCTTAGGGGGTTACGCTCTGGGGCCAACGTCCTGACTTTC.

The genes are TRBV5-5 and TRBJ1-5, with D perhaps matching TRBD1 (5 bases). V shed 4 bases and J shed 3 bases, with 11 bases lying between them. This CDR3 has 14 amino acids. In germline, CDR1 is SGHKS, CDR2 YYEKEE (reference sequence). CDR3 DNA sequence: TGTGCCAGCAGCCGGGACCTTATCAATCAGCCCCAGCATTTT. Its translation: CASSRDLINQPQHF.

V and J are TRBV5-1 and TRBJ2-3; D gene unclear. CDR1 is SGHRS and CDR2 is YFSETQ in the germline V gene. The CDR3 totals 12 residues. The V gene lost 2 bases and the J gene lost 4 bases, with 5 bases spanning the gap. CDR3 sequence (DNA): TGCGCCAGCAGCTTCGGGCCAGATACGCAGTATTTT. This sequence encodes CASSFGPDTQYF.

The chain's CDR3 is CASSQEGDGSYEQYF. The CDR3 region has the DNA TGCGCCAGCAGCCAAGAGGGCGACGGCTCCTACGAGCAGTACTTC. The chain uses TRBV4-1 and TRBJ2-7; D unclear. The CDR3 spans 15 residues. The V end lost 0 bases, the J end lost 0 bases, and 9 bases lay between the germline ends. The germline CDR1 and CDR2 sequences are MGHRA and YSYEKL.

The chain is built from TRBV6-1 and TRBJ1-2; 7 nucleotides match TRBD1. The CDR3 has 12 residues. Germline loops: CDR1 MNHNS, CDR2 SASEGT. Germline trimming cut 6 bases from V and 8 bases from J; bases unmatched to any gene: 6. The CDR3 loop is CASSDRVRGYTF. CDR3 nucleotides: TGTGCCAGCAGCGACAGGGTACGAGGCTACACCTTC.

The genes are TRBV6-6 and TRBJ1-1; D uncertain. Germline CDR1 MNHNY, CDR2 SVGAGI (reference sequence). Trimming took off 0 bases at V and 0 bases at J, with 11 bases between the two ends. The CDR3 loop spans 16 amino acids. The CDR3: CASSYSRLDMNTEAFF. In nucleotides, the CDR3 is TGTGCCAGCAGTTACTCCCGGCTGGATATGAACACTGAAGCTTTCTTT.

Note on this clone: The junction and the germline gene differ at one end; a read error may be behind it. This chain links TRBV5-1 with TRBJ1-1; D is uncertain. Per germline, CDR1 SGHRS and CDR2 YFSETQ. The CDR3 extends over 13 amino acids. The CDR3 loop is CASSLGQNTETFF. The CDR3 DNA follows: TGCGCCAGCAGCTTGGGCCAGAACACTGAAACTTTCTTT.

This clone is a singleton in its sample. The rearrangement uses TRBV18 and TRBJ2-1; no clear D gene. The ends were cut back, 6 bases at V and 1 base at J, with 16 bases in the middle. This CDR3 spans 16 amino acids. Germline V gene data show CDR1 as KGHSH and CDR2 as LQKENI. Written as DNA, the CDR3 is TGTGCCAGCTCCAAGGACCTAAGCGCTTCCTACAATGAGCAGTTCTTC. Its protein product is CASSKDLSASYNEQFF.

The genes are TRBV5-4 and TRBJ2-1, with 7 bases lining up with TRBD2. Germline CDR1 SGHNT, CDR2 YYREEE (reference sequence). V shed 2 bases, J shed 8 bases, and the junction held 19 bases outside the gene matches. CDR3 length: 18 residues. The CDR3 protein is CASSLGLRGPSGRDEQFF. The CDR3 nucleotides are TGTGCCAGCAGCTTAGGGTTGAGGGGTCCTAGCGGTAGGGATGAGCAGTTCTTC.

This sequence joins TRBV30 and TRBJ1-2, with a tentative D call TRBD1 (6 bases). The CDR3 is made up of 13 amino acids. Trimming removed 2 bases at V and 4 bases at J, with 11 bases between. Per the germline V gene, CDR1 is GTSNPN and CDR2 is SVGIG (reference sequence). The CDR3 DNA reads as TGTGCCTGGAGTACAGGGACGGGCTATGGCTACACCTTC. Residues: CAWSTGTGYGYTF. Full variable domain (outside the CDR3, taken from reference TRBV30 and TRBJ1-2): SQTIHQWPATLVQPVGSPLSLECTVEGTSNPNLYWYRQAAGRGLQLLFYSVGIGQISSEVPQNLSASRPQDRQFILSSKKLLLSDSGFYLCAWSTGTGYGYTFGSGTRLTVV.

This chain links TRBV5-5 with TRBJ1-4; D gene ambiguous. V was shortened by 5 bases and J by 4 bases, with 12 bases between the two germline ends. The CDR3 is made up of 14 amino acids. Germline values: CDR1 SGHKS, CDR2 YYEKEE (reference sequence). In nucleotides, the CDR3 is TGTGCCAGCAGGAAGGACGGATTTAATGAAAAACTGTTTTTT. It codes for CASRKDGFNEKLFF.

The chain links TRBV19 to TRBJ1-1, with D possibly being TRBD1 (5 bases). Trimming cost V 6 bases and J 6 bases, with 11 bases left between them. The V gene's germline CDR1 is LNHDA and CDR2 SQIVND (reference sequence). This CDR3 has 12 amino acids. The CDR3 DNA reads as TGTGCCAGTAGCCACGGGGGTCCTGAAGCTTTCTTT. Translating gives CASSHGGPEAFF.

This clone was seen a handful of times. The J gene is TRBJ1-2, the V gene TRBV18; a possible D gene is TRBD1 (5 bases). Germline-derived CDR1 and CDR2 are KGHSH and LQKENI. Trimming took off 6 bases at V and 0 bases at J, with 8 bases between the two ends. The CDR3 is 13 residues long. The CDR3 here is CASSEGANYGYTF. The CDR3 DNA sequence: TGTGCCAGCTCTGAAGGGGCTAACTATGGCTACACCTTC.

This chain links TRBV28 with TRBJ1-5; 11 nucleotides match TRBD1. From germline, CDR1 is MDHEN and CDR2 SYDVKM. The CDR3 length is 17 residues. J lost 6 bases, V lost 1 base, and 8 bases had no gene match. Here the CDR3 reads CASSLYGQGALGQPQHF. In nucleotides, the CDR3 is TGTGCCAGCAGTTTATACGGACAGGGGGCACTGGGTCAGCCCCAGCATTTT.

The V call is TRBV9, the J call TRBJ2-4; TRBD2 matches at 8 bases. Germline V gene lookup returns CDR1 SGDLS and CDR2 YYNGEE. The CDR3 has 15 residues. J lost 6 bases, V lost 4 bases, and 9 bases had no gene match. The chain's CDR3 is CASSQAGETTNIQYF. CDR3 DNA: TGTGCCAGCAGCCAAGCGGGGGAGACAACAAACATTCAGTACTTC.

The CDR3 DNA sequence: TGTGCCAGCAGCCCCTGGACCATGAACACTGAAGCTTTCTTT. It codes for CASSPWTMNTEAFF. The chain couples TRBV7-2 to TRBJ1-1, with D unclear. This CDR3 region has 14 residues. The V and J ends lost 5 bases and 0 bases respectively, with 10 bases between them. Germline lookup yields CDR1 SGHTA and CDR2 FQGNSA.

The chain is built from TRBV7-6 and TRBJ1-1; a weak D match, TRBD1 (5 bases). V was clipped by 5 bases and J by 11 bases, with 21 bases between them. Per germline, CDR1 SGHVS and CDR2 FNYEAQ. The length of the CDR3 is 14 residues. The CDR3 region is CASSPGTGFGNAFF. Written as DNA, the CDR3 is TGTGCCAGCAGCCCGGGGACGGGCTTCGGAAATGCTTTCTTT. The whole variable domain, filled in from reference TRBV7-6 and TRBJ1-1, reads GAGVSQSPRYKVTKRGQDVALRCDPISGHVSLYWYRQALGQGPEFLTYFNYEAQQDKSGLPNDRFSAERPEGSISTLTIQRTEQRDSAMYRCASSPGTGFGNAFFGQGTRLTVV.